This TCR beta chain was sequenced in a study of T cell responses to AZD1222 COVID-19 vaccine. Points on this clone: Antigen specificity is unknown.

Some clones are missing from TCRdb's copy, which holds only in-frame ones; the method was immunoSEQ multiplex PCR. The sample includes under 150,000 clones, under 95% of them seen just once. Broader study findings: Recipients of AZD1222 seropositive at baseline numbered only 5 or 6.

This CDR3 is 17 amino acids long. The germline V gene encodes CDR1 SGHRS and CDR2 YFSETQ. Germline trimming cut 0 bases from V and 5 bases from J; bases unmatched to any gene: 7. This specimen was peripheral blood, taken on day 0 of AZD1222 vaccination. The chain couples TRBV5-1 to TRBJ2-3; TRBD2 agrees at 12 bases. This TCR came from an adult in good health. CDR3 in DNA: TGCGCCAGCAGCTTGGGAGGACTAGCGGGGCCAGGAGATACGCAGTATTTT. It translates to CASSLGGLAGPGDTQYF.